This T cell receptor beta chain was sequenced during a study of CD8 T cells in Susac syndrome. Germline assignment: CDR1 LNHNV and CDR2 YYDKDF (reference sequence). V gave up 1 base and J gave up 8 bases, with 14 bases separating them. This CDR3 has 15 residues. The RNA input was about 0.5 to 1 ug, and it was reverse transcribed with random hexamers. An immunoSEQ multiplex PCR generated amplified TCR beta CDR3 products spanning 54 Vbeta and 13 Jbeta. TCRdb redid the calling of the immunoSEQ multiplex PCR reads with MiXCR, one entry per CDR3 protein. The repertoire holds 170,000 or so distinct CDR3 sequences, with roughly 94% as singletons.

The sequencing input was CD4+ T cells from PBMCs. This TCR was sampled from a human donor with Susac syndrome. V gene TRBV15 combines with J gene TRBJ1-4, with a possible D match to TRBD1 (5 bases). CDR3 in amino acids: CATSRGGRAKEKLFF. The CDR3 DNA sequence: TGTGCCACCAGCAGAGGGGGCAGGGCGAAGGAAAAACTGTTTTTT.